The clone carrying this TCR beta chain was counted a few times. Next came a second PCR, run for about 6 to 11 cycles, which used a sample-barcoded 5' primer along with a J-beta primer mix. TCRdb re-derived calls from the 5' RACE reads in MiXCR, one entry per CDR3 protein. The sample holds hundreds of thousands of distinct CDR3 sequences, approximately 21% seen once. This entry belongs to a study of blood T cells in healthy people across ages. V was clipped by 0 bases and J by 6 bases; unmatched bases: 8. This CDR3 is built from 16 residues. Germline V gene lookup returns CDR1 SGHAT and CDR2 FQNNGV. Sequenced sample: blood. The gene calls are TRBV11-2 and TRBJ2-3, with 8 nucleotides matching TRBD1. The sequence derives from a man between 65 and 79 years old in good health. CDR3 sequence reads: CASSLEARGLVDTQYF. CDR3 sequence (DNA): TGTGCCAGCAGCTTAGAGGCCAGGGGGCTAGTTGATACGCAGTATTTT.